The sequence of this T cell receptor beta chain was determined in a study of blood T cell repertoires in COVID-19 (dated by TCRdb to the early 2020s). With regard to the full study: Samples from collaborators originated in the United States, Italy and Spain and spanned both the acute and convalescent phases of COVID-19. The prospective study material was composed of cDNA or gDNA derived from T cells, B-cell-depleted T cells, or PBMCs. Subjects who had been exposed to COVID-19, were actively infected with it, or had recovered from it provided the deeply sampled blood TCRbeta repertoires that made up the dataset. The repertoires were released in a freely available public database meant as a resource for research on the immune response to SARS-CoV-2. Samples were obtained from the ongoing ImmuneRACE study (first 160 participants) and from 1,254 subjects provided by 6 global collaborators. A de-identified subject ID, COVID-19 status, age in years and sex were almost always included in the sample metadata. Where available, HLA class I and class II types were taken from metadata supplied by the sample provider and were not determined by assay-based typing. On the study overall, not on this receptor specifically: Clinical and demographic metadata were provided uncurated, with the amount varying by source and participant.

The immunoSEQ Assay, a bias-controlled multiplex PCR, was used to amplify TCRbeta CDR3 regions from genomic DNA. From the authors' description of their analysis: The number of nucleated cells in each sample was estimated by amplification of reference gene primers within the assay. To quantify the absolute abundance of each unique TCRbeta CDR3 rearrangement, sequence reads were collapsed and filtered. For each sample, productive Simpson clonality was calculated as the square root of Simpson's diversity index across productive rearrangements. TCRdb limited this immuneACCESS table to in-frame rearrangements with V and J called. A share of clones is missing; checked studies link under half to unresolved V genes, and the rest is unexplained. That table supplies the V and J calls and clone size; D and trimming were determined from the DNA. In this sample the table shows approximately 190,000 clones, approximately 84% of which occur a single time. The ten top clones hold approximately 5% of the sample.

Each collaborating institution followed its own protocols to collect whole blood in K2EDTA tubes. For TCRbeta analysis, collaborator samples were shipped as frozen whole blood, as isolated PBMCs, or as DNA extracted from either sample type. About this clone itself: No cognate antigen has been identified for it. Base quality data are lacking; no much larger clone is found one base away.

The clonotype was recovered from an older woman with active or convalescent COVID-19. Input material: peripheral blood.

CDR3 region: CASSRGSGETQYF. The nucleotide sequence reads as follows: TGTGCCAGCAGCAGGGGGTCTGGGGAGACCCAGTACTTC. The V and J segments used are TRBV7-2 and TRBJ2-5; 6 matching bases give a weak D call of TRBD1. The germline V gene gives CDR1 as SGHTA and CDR2 as FQGNSA. The junction carries 12 bases between V and J, which are trimmed by 5 bases and 5 bases respectively. Spanning cysteine to phenylalanine, the CDR3 consists of 13 amino acids. Here the CDR3 DNA is all that survives: 39 bases in frame from base 1.